The next 10 T cell receptor beta chains were all read from a single sample in a study of blood T cell repertoires in COVID-19. Only in-frame clones appear in the TCRdb table, and some are missing; sequencing was by immunoSEQ multiplex PCR. The sample has roughly 100,000 clones, around 90% seen once. Sequenced input: peripheral blood. These receptors all stem from a man aged 50 to 60 with active COVID-19.

About this clone itself: Relative to the germline gene, one junction end is altered; a read error may explain this. This chain uses TRBV3-1 (or the pseudogene TRBV3-2) with TRBJ2-7; the match to TRBD1 covers 7 bases. The germline CDR1 and CDR2 sequences are LGHDT and YNNKEL (reference sequence). The CDR3 totals 14 residues. CDR3 loop: CASSQGQGSHEQYF. The CDR3 bases are TGTGCCAGCAGCCAAGGACAGGGCTCCCACGAGCAGTACTTC.

This chain links TRBV5-6 with TRBJ2-3; D might be TRBD1 (5 bases). The CDR3 length is 15 residues. Trimming stripped 4 bases from V and 0 bases from J, with 12 bases between. The germline V gene encodes CDR1 SGHDT and CDR2 YYEEEE. CDR3 region: CASSRQIASTDTQYF. CDR3 coding DNA: TGTGCCAGCAGCCGACAGATAGCAAGCACAGATACGCAGTATTTT.

This clone showed up just once. Within the sample, other DNA sequences also encode this same CDR3. The chain couples TRBV9 to TRBJ1-2; perhaps TRBD1 as D (6 bases). Germline CDR1 reads SGDLS; CDR2 reads YYNGEE. V was cut by 0 bases and J by 7 bases, with 10 bases left in between. The CDR3 covers 13 residues. The CDR3 protein is CASSVEKGGGYTF. The CDR3 DNA is TGTGCCAGCAGCGTAGAGAAAGGGGGTGGCTACACCTTC.

V and J are TRBV5-8 and TRBJ1-4, with D unresolved. Germline V CDR1 and CDR2: SGHTS, YDEGEE. V was cut by 1 base and J by 7 bases, with 8 bases left in between. CDR3 size: 13 residues. In DNA form, the CDR3 reads TGTGCCAGCAGCTTGACGTTCGGTGAAAAACTGTTTTTT. It codes for CASSLTFGEKLFF.

The chain recombines TRBV9 with TRBJ1-2; 7 positions agree with TRBD1. The CDR3 spans 15 residues. CDR1 and CDR2 (germline): SGDLS, YYNGEE. V lost 4 bases, J lost 0 bases, and 6 bases stayed unmatched. This CDR3 reads CASSLDRAPNYGYTF. The CDR3 nucleotides are TGTGCCAGCAGCCTCGACAGGGCCCCTAACTATGGCTACACCTTC.

V is TRBV5-1 and J is TRBJ1-2, with unresolved D. This CDR3 spans 12 amino acids. Trimming cost V 1 base and J 6 bases, with 7 bases left between them. CDR1 is SGHRS, CDR2 YFSETQ, per germline. CDR3: CASSLRADGYTF. The DNA of the CDR3 is TGCGCCAGCAGCTTGAGAGCGGATGGCTACACCTTC.

V usage is TRBV7-2 and J usage is TRBJ1-5; 9 positions match TRBD1. The CDR3 is 15 amino acids. From germline, CDR1 is SGHTA and CDR2 FQGNSA. Trimming cost V 4 bases and J 1 base; bases outside gene matches: 2. This CDR3 is CASSSGTGSNQPQHF. The CDR3 DNA reads TGTGCCAGCAGCTCTGGGACAGGGAGCAATCAGCCCCAGCATTTT.

The genes are TRBV5-1 and TRBJ1-2; no clear D. Per germline, CDR1 SGHRS and CDR2 YFSETQ. The length of the CDR3 is 15 residues. The V end lost 4 bases, the J end lost 3 bases, and 16 bases lay between the germline ends. CDR3 coding DNA: TGCGCCAGCAGCCCAGGAGCCCTCGGGGACTATGGCTACACCTTC. Protein: CASSPGALGDYGYTF. The variable domain in full, completed from reference TRBV5-1 and TRBJ1-2, reads KAGVTQTPRYLIKTRGQQVTLSCSPISGHRSVSWYQQTPGQGLQFLFEYFSETQRNKGNFPGRFSGRQFSNSRSEMNVSTLELGDSALYLCASSPGALGDYGYTFGSGTRLTVV.

The V gene is TRBV4-1, the J gene TRBJ1-6; tentatively, D is TRBD1 (5 bases). Between the trimmed V and J ends, which lost 5 bases and 11 bases, there was a span of 13 bases. This CDR3 has 13 residues. Germline CDR1 is MGHRA and CDR2 is YSYEKL. CDR3 region: CASSLTDVPPLHF. CDR3 coding DNA: TGCGCCAGCAGCTTGACAGATGTTCCACCCCTCCACTTT.

The chain is built from TRBV12-3 or TRBV12-4 and TRBJ2-7, with a weak D call TRBD1 (5 bases). The CDR3 spans 13 residues. V gave up 10 bases and J gave up 6 bases, with 19 bases separating them. CDR3 amino acids: CATSQGGAFEQYF. CDR3 in DNA: TGTGCCACGTCCCAGGGTGGGGCCTTCGAGCAGTACTTC.